Given below is one TCR beta chain in context. Its antigen is still unknown. CDR3 length: 13 residues. V gave up 6 bases and J gave up 8 bases, with 19 bases separating them. Germline V gene lookup returns CDR1 SQVTM and CDR2 ANQGSEA. Unique molecular identifiers were built into the TCR beta cDNA libraries. TCRdb ran MiXCR on the PCR reads and lists one entry per CDR3 protein. The repertoire includes roughly 670,000 distinct CDR3 sequences, approximately 60% of them detected once, and about 11% sits in the top ten. This entry belongs to a study of post-analysis software for immune sequencing data. About the study: Relapsing-remitting, secondary progressive and progressive-relapsing courses of multiple sclerosis were included.

Study results and caveats: Five TRBV segments, TRBV5-6, TRBV5-1 and TRBV20-1 among them, were found more frequent in patients than controls.

The origin of this receptor is a girl aged 2 to 10 with multiple sclerosis. The sample consisted of blood. The genes are TRBV29-1 and TRBJ1-2, with TRBD1 as a possible D gene (6 bases). Here the CDR3 DNA reads TGCAGCGTCGAAAAGCCGGGGGCTGGGGGCTACACCTTC. It encodes CSVEKPGAGGYTF.